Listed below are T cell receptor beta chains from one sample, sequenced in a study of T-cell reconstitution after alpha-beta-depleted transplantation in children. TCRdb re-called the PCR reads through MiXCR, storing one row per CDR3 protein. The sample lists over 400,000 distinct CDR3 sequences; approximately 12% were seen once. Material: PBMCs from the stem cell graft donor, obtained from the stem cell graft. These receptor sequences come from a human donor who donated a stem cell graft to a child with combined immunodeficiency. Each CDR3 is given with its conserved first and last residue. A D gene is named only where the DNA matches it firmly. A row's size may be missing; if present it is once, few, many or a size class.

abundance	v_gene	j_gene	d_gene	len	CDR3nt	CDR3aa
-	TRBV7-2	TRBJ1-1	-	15	TGTGCCAGCAGCCCCCGACGGGAACTGAGGGATGAAGCTTTCTTT	CASSPRRELRDEAFF
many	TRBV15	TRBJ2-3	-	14	TGTGCCACCAGCAGAGTTGGCGGCCCTAATACGCAGTATTTT	CATSRVGGPNTQYF
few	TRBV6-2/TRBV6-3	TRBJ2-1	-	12	TGTGCCAGCAGCTATGCGAGTATTGAGCAGTTCTTC	CASSYASIEQFF
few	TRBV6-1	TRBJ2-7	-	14	TGTGCCAGCAGTGAACGACAGGGTAGCGGCGAGCAGTACTTC	CASSERQGSGEQYF
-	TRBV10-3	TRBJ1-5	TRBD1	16	TGTGCCATCAGTGAGTCCCCGACAGGGAGAGGTCAGCCCCAGCATTTT	CAISESPTGRGQPQHF
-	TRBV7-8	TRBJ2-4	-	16	TGTGCCAGCAGCTTAGAGGTTTGGGTTGCCAAAAACATTCAGTACTTC	CASSLEVWVAKNIQYF
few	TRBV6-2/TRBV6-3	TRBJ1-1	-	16	TGTGCCAGCATCTGGGCCCCGGGGCGCCCGAACACTGAAGCTTTCTTT	CASIWAPGRPNTEAFF
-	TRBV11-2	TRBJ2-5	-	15	TGTGCCAGCAGCTTAGATGGGCAGCTACAAGAGACCCAGTACTTC	CASSLDGQLQETQYF
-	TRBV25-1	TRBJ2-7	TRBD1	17	TGTGCCAGCAGTGAATTATCTTACAGGGGTGTTTCCTACGAGCAGTACTTC	CASSELSYRGVSYEQYF
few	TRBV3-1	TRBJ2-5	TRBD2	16	TGTGCCAGCAGCCTTCGACTAGCGGGAGCGTTCGTGACCCAGTACTTC	CASSLRLAGAFVTQYF
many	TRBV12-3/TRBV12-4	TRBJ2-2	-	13	TGTGCCAGCAACAGGGTAAACACCGGGGAGCTGTTTTTT	CASNRVNTGELFF
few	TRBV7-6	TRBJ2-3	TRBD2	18	TGTGCCAGCAGCTTAGTTCTCGGACTAGCGGCTAGCACAGATACGCAGTATTTT	CASSLVLGLAASTDTQYF
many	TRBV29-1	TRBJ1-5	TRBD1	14	TGCAGCGTTCTGACAGGGGACAGCAATCAGCCCCAGCATTTT	CSVLTGDSNQPQHF
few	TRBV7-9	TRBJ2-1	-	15	TGTGCCAGCAGCTTCACCCCGGCCCCCGATAATGAGCAGTTCTTC	CASSFTPAPDNEQFF
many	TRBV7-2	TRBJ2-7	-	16	TGTGCCAGCAGCTCACCCCTTGGTGGCTTAACCTACGAGCAGTACTTC	CASSSPLGGLTYEQYF
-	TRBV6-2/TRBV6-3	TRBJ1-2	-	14	TGTGCCAGCAGTTACTCGAACAGAAACTATGGCTACACCTTC	CASSYSNRNYGYTF
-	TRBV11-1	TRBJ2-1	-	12	TGTGCCAGCAGCGGCGGGACCAATGAGCAGTTCTTC	CASSGGTNEQFF
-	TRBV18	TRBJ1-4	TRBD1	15	TGTGCCAGCTCACCGGGGGACAGCTTTAATGAAAAACTGTTTTTT	CASSPGDSFNEKLFF
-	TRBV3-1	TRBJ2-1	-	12	TGTGCCAGCAGCCAAGGGCGGGGAGAGCAGTTCTTC	CASSQGRGEQFF
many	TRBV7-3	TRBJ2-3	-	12	TGTGCCACCTCACAGGGGAGGGTCCCGCAGTATTTT	CATSQGRVPQYF
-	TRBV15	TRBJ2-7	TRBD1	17	TGTGCCACCAGCAGGGCCGCCGGGACAGGGGGCGCCTACGAGCAGTACTTC	CATSRAAGTGGAYEQYF
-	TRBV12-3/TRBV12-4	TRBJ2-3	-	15	TGTGCCAGCAGTTTAGATTGGAGGGTCGCAGATACGCAGTATTTT	CASSLDWRVADTQYF
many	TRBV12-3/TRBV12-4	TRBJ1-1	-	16	TGTGCCAGCACCACTGGGGGGGGGTGGAAGAACACTGAAGCTTTCTTT	CASTTGGGWKNTEAFF
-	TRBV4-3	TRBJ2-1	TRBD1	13	TGCGCCAGCAGCCAGGTGGACAGGGTCGAGCAGTTCTTC	CASSQVDRVEQFF
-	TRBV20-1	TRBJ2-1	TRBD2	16	TGCTGTGCCCCCCCCCCGCGGACTAGCGGGGGGAGTGAGCAGTTCTTC	CCAPPPRTSGGSEQFF
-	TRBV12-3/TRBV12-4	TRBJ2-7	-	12	TGTGCCAGCAGTTTAGCGCTAACGGGGCAGTACTTC	CASSLALTGQYF
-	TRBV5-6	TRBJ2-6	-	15	TGTGCCAGCAGTTCAGGGTTCTTTAGGGCCAACGTCCTGACTTTC	CASSSGFFRANVLTF
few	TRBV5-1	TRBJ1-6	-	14	TGCGCCAGCAGCAGTGGGGAGGCCGAGTCACCCCTCCACTTT	CASSSGEAESPLHF
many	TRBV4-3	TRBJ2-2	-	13	TGCGCCAGCAGCCAAGTCAAGTCCGGGGAGCTGTTTTTT	CASSQVKSGELFF
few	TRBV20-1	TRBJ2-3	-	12	TGCAGTGCCCTCACCCCAACAGATACGCAGTATTTT	CSALTPTDTQYF
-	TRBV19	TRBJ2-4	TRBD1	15	TGTGCCAGTTGCGGACAGGGCATAGCCAAAAACATTCAGTACTTC	CASCGQGIAKNIQYF
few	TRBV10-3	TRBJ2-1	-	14	TGTGCCATCAGTGCCCAAACAGGGTACAATGAGCAGTTCTTC	CAISAQTGYNEQFF
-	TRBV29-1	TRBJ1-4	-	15	TGCAGCGTTCCAGGGCCCCCGGCGGCTAATGAAAAACTGTTTTTT	CSVPGPPAANEKLFF
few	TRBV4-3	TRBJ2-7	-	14	TGCGCCAGCAGCCAAGCGCTAAGGGCCGGAGAGCAGTACTTC	CASSQALRAGEQYF
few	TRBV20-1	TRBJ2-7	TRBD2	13	TGCAGTACGCCGGGAGGACTCTCCTACGAGCAGTACTTC	CSTPGGLSYEQYF